The following is a T cell receptor (beta chain) sequence with its context. CDR1 is MNHEY, CDR2 SMNVEV, per germline (reference sequence). This CDR3 region has 15 residues. V was cut by 0 bases and J by 0 bases, with 8 bases left in between. Patients at the Seattle site were enrolled during active infection and followed longitudinally. TCRdb's table, derived via immunoSEQ multiplex PCR, lists solely in-frame clones and lacks some. The table shows 250,000 to 300,000 clones, with 85% to 90% occurring only once. The data were obtained in a study of blood T cell repertoires in COVID-19. Overall study: Sources were T cells, B-cell-depleted T cells, or PBMCs; the material itself was cDNA or gDNA.

This TCR came from a woman in her twenties or thirties with COVID-19, enrolled during active disease. The sample taken for sequencing was peripheral blood. This sequence joins TRBV27 and TRBJ1-1, with D uncertain. The CDR3 reads CASSLSGGMNTEAFF. CDR3 in DNA: TGTGCCAGCAGTTTATCGGGAGGAATGAACACTGAAGCTTTCTTT.